The present TCR beta chain was sequenced within a study of identical twins. Germline CDR1 LGHDT, CDR2 YNNKEL (reference sequence). V lost 6 bases and J lost 1, with 14 bases in between. The CDR3 is 15 residues long. TCRdb called the 5' RACE reads again in MiXCR, with one record for every CDR3 protein. The sample holds 1,800,000 or so distinct CDR3 sequences, around a third seen once. This chain joins TRBV3-1 and TRBJ2-3, with a tentative D call TRBD2 (5 bases). The receptor was derived from a newborn girl in good health. Sequenced material: cord blood. Written as DNA, the CDR3 is TGTGCCAGCAGTACCGGGATCTTACGCACAGATACGCAGTATTTT. It translates to CASSTGILRTDTQYF.